These T cell receptor beta chains were read from a single sample in a study of cytomegalovirus exposure and HLA in healthy donors. Measured with immunoSEQ multiplex PCR; TCRdb has only the in-frame clones, and not every one. The table has fewer than 200,000 clones, more than 75% seen once. What was sequenced was PBMCs. These receptors came from a woman aged 25-40 years in good health and CMV-seronegative. Both conserved end residues are part of each CDR3. The order of the fields is V gene, D gene, J gene, clone size, CDR3 DNA, CDR3 protein. A D gene is named only where the DNA matches it firmly. Not all rows give a size; the values are once, few, many and, for expanded clones, a class.

TRBV13	TRBD2	TRBJ2-7	NA	TGTGCCAGCAGCTCGACTAGCGGGGATTCCTTCTACGAGCAGTACTTC	CASSSTSGDSFYEQYF
TRBV2	NA	TRBJ2-5	NA	TGTGCCAGCGTTTTCGTGGCGGGGCTCCAAGAGACCCAGTACTTC	CASVFVAGLQETQYF
TRBV14	TRBD2	TRBJ2-3	NA	TGTGCCAGCAGCCAAGAGACTAGCCGCCCGGGGGATACGCAGTATTTT	CASSQETSRPGDTQYF
TRBV5-8	NA	TRBJ1-4	NA	TGTGCCAGCAGCCTAACCGGGGAGAATGAAAAACTGTTTTTT	CASSLTGENEKLFF
TRBV6-1	NA	TRBJ1-1	NA	TGTGCCAGCAGTGAAGTAGTCCAGGCTCAGGCTTTCTTT	CASSEVVQAQAFF
TRBV30	NA	TRBJ1-5	once	TGTGCCTGGAGCCGGACCCAGGGAAATCAGCCCCAGCATTTT	CAWSRTQGNQPQHF
TRBV29-1	NA	TRBJ1-2	NA	TGCAGCGCCAAGCGGGGCAGGGACTATGGCTACACCTTC	CSAKRGRDYGYTF
TRBV29-1	NA	TRBJ1-2	NA	TGCAGCGTTGTCTTTCCAACAGCTTACTATGGCTACACCTTC	CSVVFPTAYYGYTF
TRBV19	NA	TRBJ2-7	NA	TGTGCCAGTAGTATCACAGGGAACCCCTCCTACGAGCAGTACTTC	CASSITGNPSYEQYF
TRBV5-1	TRBD2	TRBJ2-3	NA	TGCGCCAGCAGCTCCCGTAGCGGGGGGACAGATACGCAGTATTTT	CASSSRSGGTDTQYF
TRBV5-1	NA	TRBJ2-5	NA	TGCGCCAGCAGCTTGGCTGTCGGGCAGGCGGGGGAGACCCAGTACTTC	CASSLAVGQAGETQYF
TRBV5-6	NA	TRBJ1-2	few	TGTGCCAGCAGCTTGAACAGAATTAACTATGGCTACACCTTC	CASSLNRINYGYTF
TRBV29-1	NA	TRBJ1-4	NA	TGCAGCGTAGCCGATCAGGGGTACGATGAAAAACTGTTTTTT	CSVADQGYDEKLFF
TRBV5-1	NA	TRBJ1-1	NA	TGCGCCAGCAGCTTGGAACGCCCGCGGAACACTGAAGCTTTCTTT	CASSLERPRNTEAFF
TRBV29-1	TRBD1	TRBJ1-2	NA	TGCAGCGTCTTGACAGGGACCTATGGCTACACCTTC	CSVLTGTYGYTF
TRBV30	NA	TRBJ1-6	NA	TGTGCCTGGGATCGCAGGGGACCGACCCTCGAACCATCACCCCTCCACTTT	CAWDRRGPTLEPSPLHF
TRBV15	TRBD1	TRBJ1-5	once	TGTGCCACCAGCAGAGAGGACAGGGGGCTCCATAGCAATCAGCCCCAGCATTTT	CATSREDRGLHSNQPQHF
TRBV27	NA	TRBJ2-7	NA	TGTGCCAGCAGTTTAGGCGGGGTTGGGGTCTACGAGCAGTACTTC	CASSLGGVGVYEQYF
TRBV9	NA	TRBJ2-2	NA	TGTGCCAGCAGCGCAAACACCGGGACAATCGACACCGGGGAGCTGTTTTTT	CASSANTGTIDTGELFF
TRBV7-8	NA	TRBJ1-3	NA	TGTGCCAGCAGCCTGGTGGGCGGAAACACCATATATTTT	CASSLVGGNTIYF
TRBV7-9	TRBD2	TRBJ2-2	NA	TGTGCCAGCAGCTTGAGCGGGGGGAACACCGGGGAGCTGTTTTTT	CASSLSGGNTGELFF
TRBV14	NA	TRBJ2-3	NA	TGTGCCAGCAGCCAAGATGTGTGGTCCCTGCGCTATACGCAGTATTTT	CASSQDVWSLRYTQYF
TRBV2	NA	TRBJ2-2	once	TGTGCCAGCAGTGGGGGCAGGTGGAACACCGGGGAGCTGTTTTTT	CASSGGRWNTGELFF
TRBV4-1	NA	TRBJ2-7	NA	TGCGCCAGCAGCCTACAGGAACACTCCTACGAGCAGTACTTC	CASSLQEHSYEQYF
TRBV11-2	NA	TRBJ1-4	NA	TGTGCCAGCAGCTCAATTGGCCGGGGTAATGAAAAACTGTTTTTT	CASSSIGRGNEKLFF
TRBV7-9	TRBD1	TRBJ1-2	NA	TGTGCCAGCAGCTGGACAGGGGCGTCAGCTAACTATGGCTACACCTTC	CASSWTGASANYGYTF
TRBV19	TRBD1	TRBJ2-5	NA	TGTGCCAGTAGTAAGGGACAGGGTTCTTTTTCGGAGACCCAGTACTTC	CASSKGQGSFSETQYF
TRBV27	NA	TRBJ1-2	NA	TGTGCCAGCAGCCTACAGGGTGGCTATGGCTACACCTTC	CASSLQGGYGYTF